The 29 T cell receptor beta chains below were found in one sample sequenced in a study of long-term antiretroviral therapy in people with HIV. Version v3.0 of the immunoSEQ assay ran at survey level. The protocol was immunoSEQ multiplex PCR, while the TCRdb copy is restricted to in-frame clones and leaves out a portion. The sample lists approximately 26,000 clones, 82% occurring once. Material: unsorted PBMCs, obtained 2.9 years after starting antiretroviral therapy. The receptors derive from a man aged 50 to 59 with HIV.

The chain has TRBV6-1 and TRBJ1-4; no clear D. Between the trimmed V and J ends, which lost 2 bases and 5 bases, there was a span of 6 bases. The germline CDR1 and CDR2 sequences are MNHNS and SASEGT. The CDR3 contains 13 residues. The CDR3: CASSEHLNEKLFF. CDR3 sequence (DNA): TGTGCCAGCAGTGAACACCTGAATGAAAAACTGTTTTTT.

The chain recombines TRBV19 with TRBJ1-6; no reliable D call. Germline loops: CDR1 LNHDA, CDR2 SQIVND (reference sequence). This CDR3 comprises 14 residues. With 6 bases removed from V and 0 bases from J, the gap between germline ends came to 6 bases. The CDR3 coding sequence is TGTGCCAGTAGCTACAGCTCCTATAATTCACCCCTCCACTTT. This gives the protein CASSYSSYNSPLHF.

The chain carries TRBV30 and TRBJ1-2; no clear D gene. The germline V and J ends were trimmed by 8 bases and 7 bases, with 32 bases remaining between them. CDR3 length equals 17 residues. Germline values: CDR1 GTSNPN, CDR2 SVGIG (reference sequence). The chain's CDR3 is CAPSEGQAKLTSGGYTF. The CDR3 DNA reads as TGTGCCCCCAGTGAGGGCCAGGCCAAGCTAACGTCGGGTGGCTACACCTTC. The whole variable domain, filled in from reference TRBV30 and TRBJ1-2, reads SQTIHQWPATLVQPVGSPLSLECTVEGTSNPNLYWYRQAAGRGLQLLFYSVGIGQISSEVPQNLSASRPQDRQFILSSKKLLLSDSGFYLCAPSEGQAKLTSGGYTFGSGTRLTVV.

The CDR3 DNA reads TGCGCCAGCAGAAAATTGGACCATCCTACGTCCTACAATGAGCAGTTCTTC. This sequence encodes CASRKLDHPTSYNEQFF. The chain couples TRBV5-1 to TRBJ2-1; D ambiguous. Looked up from germline, CDR1 is SGHRS and CDR2 is YFSETQ. Trimming removed 5 bases from V and 1 base from J, with 19 bases in between. The CDR3 runs 17 residues.

This chain joins TRBV4-2 and TRBJ1-3; D unclear. Trimming left V 1 base short and J 0 bases short, with 13 bases between. Germline V gene data show CDR1 as LGHNA and CDR2 as YNFKEQ. This CDR3 is 17 amino acids long. The CDR3 DNA sequence: TGTGCCAGCAGCCAAGGTGGTGGGGAACCCTCTGGAAACACCATATATTTT. It encodes CASSQGGGEPSGNTIYF.

This clone was found once. The chain has TRBV5-1 and TRBJ2-3; D may be TRBD2 (5 bases). V lost 3 bases to trimming and J lost 3 bases, with 14 bases between them. The germline gives CDR1 SGHRS, CDR2 YFSETQ. CDR3 length: 15 residues. As DNA, the CDR3 is TGCGCCAGCAGCTCCGGACTCTCTGGTACAGATACGCAGTATTTT. The encoded protein is CASSSGLSGTDTQYF.

The J gene is TRBJ1-1, the V gene TRBV7-2, with 11 bases fitting TRBD1. The germline V gene has CDR1 SGHTA and CDR2 FQGNSA. The CDR3 has 14 residues. V dropped 5 bases and J dropped 4; count of bases not matched to a gene: 3. The CDR3 is CASSRDRGITEAFF. CDR3 coding DNA: TGTGCCAGCAGCCGGGACAGGGGGATCACTGAAGCTTTCTTT.

The rearrangement links TRBV9 to TRBJ2-5; the D gene could be TRBD1 or TRBD2 (5 bases each). The germline V gene has CDR1 SGDLS and CDR2 YYNGEE. The CDR3 has 15 amino acids. V was pared by 4 bases and J by 1 base, with 14 bases between. The CDR3 sequence: CASSMRGLLQETQYF. The CDR3 coding sequence is TGTGCCAGCAGCATGAGGGGCCTACTCCAAGAGACCCAGTACTTC.

The genes are TRBV6-6 and TRBJ2-5; 8 bases are a match to TRBD1. The CDR3 sequence is 16 residues long. Germline CDR1 reads MNHNY; CDR2 reads SVGAGI (reference sequence). Losses at the gene ends were 4 bases for V and 5 bases for J; bases not matched to a gene: 12. CDR3 sequence: CASSLSGTGGKETQYF. Written as DNA, the CDR3 is TGTGCCAGCAGTTTATCTGGGACAGGAGGGAAGGAGACCCAGTACTTC.

V is TRBV2 and J is TRBJ2-3; 13 nucleotides match TRBD2. Germline assignment: CDR1 SNHLY and CDR2 FYNNEI. The CDR3 sequence is 15 residues long. J lost 4 bases, V lost 8 bases, and 6 bases had no gene match. CDR3: CASERLAGGPDTQYF. CDR3 bases: TGTGCCAGCGAAAGACTAGCGGGGGGCCCAGATACGCAGTATTTT.

In this sample, this clone turned up a few times. The chain joins TRBV7-2 to TRBJ1-2; D unresolved. Germline lookup yields CDR1 SGHTA and CDR2 FQGNSA. With 0 bases removed from V and 0 bases from J, the gap between germline ends came to 8 bases. This CDR3 is built from 15 residues. CDR3 protein: CASSLALFTNYGYTF. The CDR3 bases are TGTGCCAGCAGCTTAGCGCTATTTACTAACTATGGCTACACCTTC.

This clone came up a few times. The chain is built from TRBV28 and TRBJ1-5; 8 positions agree with TRBD1. The CDR3 is 16 amino acids. Germline assignment: CDR1 MDHEN and CDR2 SYDVKM. V trimming: 1 base; J trimming: 3 bases; junction bases outside the gene matches: 5. DNA for the CDR3: TGTGCCAGCAGTTTATCGACAGGGGTTTTCAATCAGCCCCAGCATTTT. As protein: CASSLSTGVFNQPQHF.

V gene TRBV7-2 combines with J gene TRBJ2-7; 11 positions agree with TRBD1. Trimming at V came to 6 bases and at J to 3 bases, leaving 4 bases not matched to a gene. The CDR3 spans 14 residues. Germline V gives CDR1 SGHTA, CDR2 FQGNSA. CDR3 sequence (DNA): TGTGCCAGCAGGGGACAGGGGGGGAACTACGAGCAGTACTTC. Its translation is CASRGQGGNYEQYF.

The chain joins TRBV28 to TRBJ1-5, with D possibly being TRBD1 (5 bases). This CDR3 is 16 amino acids long. Looked up from germline, CDR1 is MDHEN and CDR2 is SYDVKM. V lost 7 bases, J lost 1 base, and 17 bases lay in between. DNA of the CDR3: TGTGCCAGCACCCCGGGATTAGGGGTAAGCAATCAGCCCCAGCATTTT. Encoded protein: CASTPGLGVSNQPQHF. The full variable domain, completed using reference TRBV28 and TRBJ1-5, is DVKVTQSSRYLVKRTGEKVFLECVQDMDHENMFWYRQDPGLGLRLIYFSYDVKMKEKGDIPEGYSVSREKKERFSLILESASTNQTSMYLCASTPGLGVSNQPQHFGDGTRLSIL.

This chain uses TRBV2 with TRBJ2-3; D ambiguous. V was cut by 1 base and J by 0 bases, with 14 bases left in between. The CDR3 runs to 17 residues. CDR1 is SNHLY, CDR2 FYNNEI, per germline. The CDR3 here is CASSEERYLSSTDTQYF. In DNA form, the CDR3 reads TGTGCCAGCAGTGAAGAGAGGTACCTATCTAGCACAGATACGCAGTATTTT.

The chain has TRBV5-6 and TRBJ1-1, with D tentatively TRBD1 (5 bases). Trimming cost V 0 bases and J 0 bases, with 9 bases left between them. Germline V gives CDR1 SGHDT, CDR2 YYEEEE. The CDR3 sequence is 15 residues long. Written as DNA, the CDR3 is TGTGCCAGCAGCTTGGGCACAGGAGTGAACACTGAAGCTTTCTTT. This encodes CASSLGTGVNTEAFF.

This clone was observed once. This rearrangement joins TRBV27 to TRBJ2-7; 7 positions match TRBD1. Germline CDR1 and CDR2: MNHEY and SMNVEV (reference sequence). The CDR3 contains 14 residues. V trimming: 5 bases; J trimming: 2 bases; junction bases outside the gene matches: 6. This CDR3 reads CASSNLGQTYEQYF. The CDR3 coding sequence is TGTGCCAGCAGTAACCTGGGACAGACCTACGAGCAGTACTTC.

The chain employs TRBV5-6 and TRBJ2-7; 12 positions match TRBD2. The ends lost 3 bases at V and 1 base at J; junction bases unmatched: 2. The CDR3 runs 15 residues. Germline V CDR1 and CDR2: SGHDT, YYEEEE. CDR3 DNA sequence: TGTGCCAGCAGCTACGGACTAGCGGGGTCCTACGAGCAGTACTTC. Translating it yields CASSYGLAGSYEQYF. The full variable domain, its missing parts supplied by reference TRBV5-6 and TRBJ2-7, is DAGVTQSPTHLIKTRGQQVTLRCSPKSGHDTVSWYQQALGQGPQFIFQYYEEEERQRGNFPDRFSGHQFPNYSSELNVNALLLGDSALYLCASSYGLAGSYEQYFGPGTRLTVT.

This chain joins TRBV7-6 and TRBJ1-4; a possible D gene is TRBD1 (6 bases). Germline V gene sequence: CDR1 SGHVS, CDR2 FNYEAQ. Trimming stripped 10 bases from V and 5 bases from J, with 20 bases between. The CDR3 consists of 15 residues. The CDR3: CATNTLQGLNEKLFF. DNA for the CDR3: TGTGCCACCAACACCCTCCAGGGGCTGAATGAAAAACTGTTTTTT.

V gene TRBV5-1 combines with J gene TRBJ2-2; perhaps TRBD2 as D (5 bases). Looked up from germline, CDR1 is SGHRS and CDR2 is YFSETQ. The length of the CDR3 is 16 residues. Trimming stripped 0 bases from V and 4 bases from J, with 13 bases between. The CDR3 region has the DNA TGCGCCAGCAGCTTGGCCCCTTCGACTACCACCGGGGAGCTGTTTTTT. The encoded protein is CASSLAPSTTTGELFF.

This chain connects TRBV19 to TRBJ2-7; D perhaps matches TRBD1 (7 bases). The CDR3 is 15 amino acids. The germline CDR1 and CDR2 sequences are LNHDA and SQIVND (reference sequence). V dropped 3 bases and J dropped 6 bases, with 18 bases sitting between them. CDR3 sequence reads: CASSMIEEGAREQYF. The DNA for the CDR3 is TGTGCCAGTAGTATGATAGAGGAGGGGGCGCGCGAGCAGTACTTC.

The genes are TRBV6-6 and TRBJ1-5; D uncertain. V lost 8 bases, J lost 0 bases, and 5 bases lay in between. In germline, CDR1 is MNHNY, CDR2 SVGAGI (reference sequence). CDR3 length: 12 amino acids. CDR3 nucleotides: TGTGCCAGCGCCGATAGCAATCAGCCCCAGCATTTT. Amino acid sequence: CASADSNQPQHF.

The chain combines TRBV6-6 with TRBJ1-1; D remains ambiguous. CDR1 and CDR2 from the germline V gene are MNHNY and SVGAGI (reference sequence). This CDR3 spans 12 amino acids. The V and J ends lost 10 bases and 4 bases respectively, with 13 bases between them. The DNA for the CDR3 is TGTGCCACTGCTGGAGGTAGCACTGAAGCTTTCTTT. Protein sequence: CATAGGSTEAFF.

V usage is TRBV16 and J usage is TRBJ2-7; 11 bases align to TRBD2. The germline CDR1 and CDR2 sequences are KGHSY and FQNENV. The trim removed 0 bases at V and 3 bases at J, leaving 10 bases unmatched. The CDR3 sequence is 18 residues long. The CDR3 is CASSQSRGGLAVHYEQYF. The DNA of the CDR3 is TGTGCCAGCAGCCAATCGAGGGGGGGACTAGCGGTTCACTACGAGCAGTACTTC.

This chain joins TRBV6-6 and TRBJ2-2; D not resolved. The germline CDR1 and CDR2 sequences are MNHNY and SVGAGI (reference sequence). V lost 6 bases and J lost 6, with 14 bases in between. CDR3 length equals 14 residues. The CDR3 DNA reads as TGTGCCAGCAGAATCTGGGGAATATCCGGGGAGCTGTTTTTT. Protein sequence: CASRIWGISGELFF.

A word on this clone: This sample includes further DNA sequences coding for the same CDR3. The chain combines TRBV4-1 with TRBJ2-7, with D hard to call. Trimming took 1 base from V and 0 from J, leaving 7 bases between them. The CDR3 is 14 amino acids. The germline CDR1 and CDR2 sequences are MGHRA and YSYEKL. In nucleotides, the CDR3 is TGCGCCAGCAGCCAAGCGCCGGGCTCCTACGAGCAGTACTTC. This gives the protein CASSQAPGSYEQYF.

The chain combines TRBV9 with TRBJ1-1; TRBD1 matches at 8 bases. Germline V lookup: CDR1 SGDLS, CDR2 YYNGEE. CDR3 size: 14 residues. V was clipped by 4 bases and J by 5 bases; unmatched bases: 7. CDR3 sequence reads: CASSSAGGSTEAFF. In nucleotides, the CDR3 is TGTGCCAGCAGCTCAGCAGGGGGCTCGACTGAAGCTTTCTTT. The full variable domain, with the rest looked up from reference TRBV9 and TRBJ1-1, is DSGVTQTPKHLITATGQRVTLRCSPRSGDLSVYWYQQSLDQGLQFLIQYYNGEERAKGNILERFSAQQFPDLHSELNLSSLELGDSALYFCASSSAGGSTEAFFGQGTRLTVV.

The CDR3 nucleotides are TGTGCCAGCAGTTTTAATTTAAGGGGAGGACTGTTTTTT. It translates to CASSFNLRGGLFF. The chain is built from TRBV2 and TRBJ1-4, with D tentatively TRBD1 (5 bases). The V end lost 5 bases, the J end lost 13 bases, and 17 bases lay between the germline ends. CDR3 length: 13 residues. Germline lookup yields CDR1 SNHLY and CDR2 FYNNEI.

The chain is built from TRBV28 and TRBJ1-2; tentative D call: TRBD1 (6 bases). CDR3 length: 15 amino acids. Germline V gene sequence: CDR1 MDHEN, CDR2 SYDVKM. V lost 3 bases to trimming and J lost 4 bases, with 15 bases between them. CDR3 coding DNA: TGTGCCAGCAGTTTGGGGGGCTTCAAAGCCTATGGCTACACCTTC. This gives the protein CASSLGGFKAYGYTF.